The 22 T cell receptor beta chains below come from one sample, sequenced in a study of blood T cell repertoires in COVID-19. The data were produced by immunoSEQ multiplex PCR, yet TCRdb's version contains in-frame clones alone and is incomplete. The table shows about 99,000 clones, with 79% occurring only once. Sequenced sample: peripheral blood. These receptors were collected from a woman of 80 years or more with active or convalescent COVID-19.

V usage is TRBV7-8 and J usage is TRBJ2-2, with 10 bases fitting TRBD1. The length of the CDR3 is 17 residues. Looked up from germline, CDR1 is SGHVS and CDR2 is FQNEAQ. V was pared by 6 bases and J by 5 bases, with 12 bases of the junction left unmatched. The CDR3 region has the DNA TGTGCCAGCAGATCCCGGGACAGGGGACGGCAGACCGGGGAGCTGTTTTTT. Encoded protein: CASRSRDRGRQTGELFF. Combining the CDR3 with reference TRBV7-8 and TRBJ2-2 gives the whole variable domain GAGVSQSPRYKVAKRGQDVALRCDPISGHVSLFWYQQALGQGPEFLTYFQNEAQLDKSGLPSDRFFAERPEGSVSTLKIQRTQQEDSAVYLCASRSRDRGRQTGELFFGEGSRLTVL.

This chain connects TRBV6-5 to TRBJ2-1; 11 bases match TRBD1. Germline V gene sequence: CDR1 MNHEY, CDR2 SVGAGI. The CDR3 spans 15 residues. Unmatched junction bases numbered 13, after V lost 11 bases and J lost 7 bases. The CDR3 loop reads CAGSRTGTGGNEQFF. The CDR3 coding sequence is TGTGCCGGTTCCCGGACCGGGACAGGGGGTAATGAGCAGTTCTTC.

This clone was seen just once. The genes are TRBV5-1 and TRBJ2-7; the D gene is possibly TRBD1 (5 bases). Trimming stripped 0 bases from V and 2 bases from J, with 12 bases between. Germline V CDR1 and CDR2: SGHRS, YFSETQ. The CDR3 is 15 amino acids. The CDR3 DNA is TGCGCCAGCAGCTTGGTGCAGGGCGCGACCTACGAGCAGTACTTC. Encoded protein: CASSLVQGATYEQYF.

The chain has TRBV28 and TRBJ2-7, with 9 bases aligning to TRBD2. The V gene end was trimmed by 7 bases and the J gene end by 6 bases; junction bases not matched to a gene: 10. This CDR3 comprises 14 residues. The germline CDR1 and CDR2 sequences are MDHEN and SYDVKM. CDR3 protein: CASTRLAEAPEQYF. The CDR3 DNA follows: TGTGCCAGCACCAGACTAGCGGAGGCCCCCGAGCAGTACTTC.

This clone has at least ten counts. The rearrangement links TRBV7-9 to TRBJ2-7; 10 bases are shared with TRBD1. Germline values: CDR1 SEHNR, CDR2 FQNEAQ (reference sequence). This CDR3 spans 15 amino acids. V shed 3 bases and J 6 bases; nucleotides not matched to a gene: 8. CDR3 nucleotides: TGTGCCAGCAGCTTTTCCGGGACAGGGGAAATCGAGCAGTACTTC. The encoded protein is CASSFSGTGEIEQYF.

This chain links TRBV18 with TRBJ2-1, with 8 bases matching TRBD2. The germline V gene has CDR1 KGHSH and CDR2 LQKENI. Trimming removed 1 base from V and 0 bases from J; junction bases left unmatched: 11. The CDR3 totals 19 residues. The CDR3 spells CASSPLGTSGTHSYNEQFF. In nucleotides, the CDR3 is TGTGCCAGCTCACCACTCGGCACTAGCGGAACTCACTCCTACAATGAGCAGTTCTTC. The full variable domain, completed using reference TRBV18 and TRBJ2-1, is NAGVMQNPRHLVRRRGQEARLRCSPMKGHSHVYWYRQLPEEGLKFMVYLQKENIIDESGMPKERFSAEFPKEGPSILRIQQVVRGDSAAYFCASSPLGTSGTHSYNEQFFGPGTRLTVL.

The rearrangement links TRBV5-4 to TRBJ2-1, with 11 bases fitting TRBD2. The CDR3 extends over 15 amino acids. CDR1 is SGHNT, CDR2 YYREEE, per germline (reference sequence). V dropped 4 bases and J dropped 6; count of bases not matched to a gene: 6. The CDR3 is CASSPTSGASNEQFF. CDR3 in DNA: TGTGCCAGCAGCCCGACTAGCGGGGCCTCCAATGAGCAGTTCTTC.

The chain joins TRBV4-2 to TRBJ2-7; 8 positions agree with TRBD2. With V trimmed by 0 bases and J by 3 bases, 4 bases remained unmatched. This CDR3 region has 15 residues. Germline CDR1 and CDR2: LGHNA and YNFKEQ. Here the CDR3 DNA reads TGTGCCAGCAGCCAAGAAGGCACTAGCGGCTACGAGCAGTACTTC. This translates into CASSQEGTSGYEQYF.

The chain joins TRBV18 to TRBJ2-7; 10 bases agree with TRBD2. The length of the CDR3 is 16 residues. The germline gives CDR1 KGHSH, CDR2 LQKENI. Losses at the gene ends were 3 bases for V and 4 bases for J; bases not matched to a gene: 9. The CDR3 loop reads CASSPASGSRGYEQYF. In DNA form, the CDR3 reads TGTGCCAGCTCACCTGCTAGCGGGAGTAGAGGGTACGAGCAGTACTTC.

The CDR3 DNA follows: TGTGCCAGCAGCCGCGGCGACAGGGGAACCTACGAGCAGTACTTC. It yields the protein CASSRGDRGTYEQYF. The rearrangement uses TRBV6-5 and TRBJ2-7; 8 positions match TRBD1. In germline, CDR1 is MNHEY, CDR2 SVGAGI. This CDR3 comprises 15 residues. Trimming took 6 bases from V and 2 from J; bases not matched to a gene: 9.

The gene calls are TRBV6-2 or TRBV6-3 and TRBJ2-7; TRBD1 aligns across 8 bases. CDR3 size: 14 residues. Per germline, CDR1 MNHEY and CDR2 SVGEGT. Trimming removed 6 bases from V and 3 bases from J; junction bases left unmatched: 7. This CDR3 reads CASSYTGGGYEQYF. The CDR3 DNA follows: TGTGCCAGCAGCTATACAGGGGGAGGCTACGAGCAGTACTTC.

V and J are TRBV2 and TRBJ2-2; 7 nucleotides match TRBD2. In germline, CDR1 is SNHLY, CDR2 FYNNEI. V shed 3 bases and J 4 bases; nucleotides not matched to a gene: 5. The CDR3 totals 15 residues. The CDR3 spells CASSEVRGTTGELFF. The CDR3 DNA is TGTGCCAGCAGTGAGGTGCGGGGGACCACCGGGGAGCTGTTTTTT.

J is TRBJ1-2 and V is TRBV6-5; TRBD1 is a possible D gene (5 bases). The CDR3 spans 12 residues. The V gene's germline CDR1 is MNHEY and CDR2 SVGAGI. The V gene lost 6 bases and the J gene lost 4 bases, with 9 bases spanning the gap. The DNA for the CDR3 is TGTGCCAGCAGCCCCCAGGGCTATGGCTACACCTTC. Translation: CASSPQGYGYTF.

This clone was seen once. CDR3 protein: CASSFGLAALSYEQYF. The DNA for the CDR3 is TGTGCCAGCAGTTTCGGGCTAGCGGCTCTCTCCTACGAGCAGTACTTC. V usage is TRBV28 and J usage is TRBJ2-7; 7 positions agree with TRBD2. With 3 bases clipped from V and 0 bases from J, the junction kept 8 bases outside the gene matches. CDR3 length equals 16 residues. Germline CDR1 reads MDHEN; CDR2 reads SYDVKM.

The chain combines TRBV25-1 with TRBJ1-5; D perhaps matches TRBD1 (5 bases). The CDR3 contains 15 residues. CDR1 is MGHDK, CDR2 SYGVNS, per germline. The ends were cut back, 1 base at V and 2 bases at J, with 9 bases in the middle. CDR3 sequence reads: CASSESTTGNQPQHF. In nucleotides, the CDR3 is TGTGCCAGCAGTGAATCCACGACAGGCAATCAGCCCCAGCATTTT.

The gene calls are TRBV5-1 and TRBJ2-7; D is perhaps TRBD1 (6 bases). The germline V and J ends were trimmed by 0 bases and 4 bases, with 11 bases remaining between them. The CDR3 loop spans 14 amino acids. CDR1 is SGHRS, CDR2 YFSETQ, per germline. CDR3 coding DNA: TGCGCCAGCAGCTTGGAGGGGGTGGGGTACGAGCAGTACTTC. This encodes CASSLEGVGYEQYF.

The chain carries TRBV27 and TRBJ1-4, with D perhaps matching TRBD1 (5 bases). Germline CDR1 and CDR2: MNHEY and SMNVEV (reference sequence). This CDR3 is built from 16 residues. The germline V and J ends were trimmed by 2 bases and 0 bases, with 10 bases remaining between them. CDR3 residues: CASSLPDRSTNEKLFF. CDR3 nucleotides: TGTGCCAGCAGTTTACCCGACAGATCAACTAATGAAAAACTGTTTTTT.

The rearrangement links TRBV27 to TRBJ2-7, with 7 nucleotides matching TRBD1. V gave up 5 bases and J gave up 1 base; unmatched junction bases: 5. Germline loops: CDR1 MNHEY, CDR2 SMNVEV (reference sequence). This CDR3 is built from 14 residues. As DNA, the CDR3 is TGTGCCAGCAGTCCCCGACAGGGATCCTACGAGCAGTACTTC. It yields the protein CASSPRQGSYEQYF.

The chain combines TRBV5-5 with TRBJ1-2; no firm D call. Germline values: CDR1 SGHKS, CDR2 YYEKEE (reference sequence). V was pared by 4 bases and J by 3 bases, with 13 bases between. This CDR3 comprises 14 residues. CDR3 DNA: TGTGCCAGCAGCCCCCGGGGTCCGGACTATGGCTACACCTTC. The encoded protein is CASSPRGPDYGYTF.

The chain links TRBV4-2 to TRBJ2-1, with 8 positions matching TRBD2. This CDR3 is 16 amino acids long. CDR1 and CDR2 from the germline V gene are LGHNA and YNFKEQ. The ends lost 0 bases at V and 0 bases at J; junction bases unmatched: 1. The CDR3 reads CASSQDGRVSYNEQFF. The CDR3 nucleotides read TGTGCCAGCAGCCAAGACGGGAGGGTCTCCTACAATGAGCAGTTCTTC.

This chain uses TRBV9 with TRBJ2-1; 7 bases fit TRBD2. Germline V gene sequence: CDR1 SGDLS, CDR2 YYNGEE. This CDR3 spans 15 amino acids. J lost 3 bases, V lost 0 bases, and 3 bases had no gene match. This CDR3 is CASSVGGSVYNEQFF. CDR3 DNA sequence: TGTGCCAGCAGCGTAGGCGGGAGTGTCTACAATGAGCAGTTCTTC.

The rearrangement links TRBV6-5 to TRBJ2-4; 8 nucleotides agree with TRBD2. Germline V gene sequence: CDR1 MNHEY, CDR2 SVGAGI. This CDR3 spans 14 amino acids. With V trimmed by 2 bases and J by 6 bases, 3 bases remained unmatched. The chain's CDR3 is CASSYDGRGNIQYF. The CDR3 nucleotides are TGTGCCAGCAGTTACGACGGGAGGGGAAACATTCAGTACTTC.